The text below deals with one T cell receptor (beta chain). The antigen is unknown. A junction boundary mismatches the germline segment, possibly from a read error. These data belong to a study of cytotoxic CD8 clonotypes in ibrutinib-treated CLL. Across the whole study: Averaging across samples gave approximately 270,000 productive templates and fewer than 100,000 productive rearrangements.

Whole-study results and caveats: Circulating CD8+ T-cell counts were tracked by baseline clonality, which exceeded that of age-matched healthy donors. Clonality was higher at ibrutinib response and returned toward baseline at progression. Clonotypes that were public were uncommon, and they contracted or stayed stable on treatment.

Looked up from germline, CDR1 is LGHNA and CDR2 is YNFKEQ. The CDR3 spans 13 residues. The assay was immunoSEQ multiplex PCR, and TCRdb's table has in-frame clones only and misses some. This repertoire shows 130,000 to 150,000 clones, over 60% found once; its top ten account for about 13%. This clonotype was sampled from a human donor with chronic lymphocytic leukemia. Sequenced material: PBMCs, taken after 12 months of ibrutinib treatment. The rearrangement joins TRBV4-2 to TRBJ2-3; D uncertain. In DNA, the CDR3 is TGTGCCAGCAGCCAAGATCTCCTGGATCCCCGAGGTTTT. Protein product: CASSQDLLDPRGF.